This TCR beta chain derives from a study of breast tumors, draining lymph nodes, adjacent tissues listed by TCRdb under 2016. In the study overall: The study compared TCR beta repertoires across tumor, adjacent nontumor tissue and axillary lymph nodes from breast cancer patients. The study aimed to assess the relationships and possible T-cell exchange between tumor, surrounding tissue and draining lymph node repertoires in human breast cancer.

Lymph node samples were obtained from the axillary draining lymph nodes of breast cancer patients. Sequencing was performed on an Illumina HiSeq 2000. Multiplex PCR amplification was used to generate the TCR beta chain libraries. High-throughput sequencing was used to analyze the amplified TCR beta chain products. TCRdb trimmed public reads at Q25 via fastp, called clones via MiXCR and kept in-frame beta chains. Here each entry gathers all rows of one CDR3 protein and keeps the most common genes and DNA. The sample profile shows fewer than 250,000 distinct CDR3 sequences; less than 40% of them were found once. The ten largest clones capture roughly 1.3% of the sample. This clonotype was picked up many times. The antigen it recognizes is unknown. No much larger clone is present one base from it, and per-base qualities are unavailable. The CDR3 goes from the cysteine to the phenylalanine over 13 residues. This entry keeps only the CDR3 DNA: 39 bases, framed from base 1. A distance of 7 bases separates the germline ends of V and J, which lose 0 bases and 9 bases respectively. As encoded in the germline V gene, CDR1 is SGHTS while CDR2 is YDEGEE.

General conclusions and limits of the study: Tumor T-cell repertoires showed less diversity than lymph node repertoires and more diversity than nontumor tissue repertoires, and tumor T-cell repertoires showed preferential V and J gene usage. The data were considered consistent with the idea that most tumor T cells come from the lymph node and then expand in tumor tissue. Tumor and nontumor tissue repertoires were significantly more similar in luminal-like than in basal-like breast cancer. The conclusion that tumor T cells originate in lymph nodes was presented as consistent with a hypothesis rather than as directly demonstrated.

The receptor was derived from a female donor with breast cancer. Some clones in this sample may be carry-over from other donors' samples. Material: axillary lymph node tissue. The receptor chain draws on TRBV5-8 and TRBJ1-6, with a tentative D gene TRBD1 over 5 matching bases. The DNA reads TGTGCCAGCAGCTTGGGGGGGGGTTCACCCCTCCACTTT. It specifies CASSLGGGSPLHF. The variable domain in full, with residues beyond the CDR3 obtained from the reference TRBV5-8 and TRBJ1-6 genes, is EAGVTQSPTHLIKTRGQQATLRCSPISGHTSVYWYQQALGLGLQFLLWYDEGEERNRGNFPPRFSGRQFPNYSSELNVNALELEDSALYLCASSLGGGSPLHFGNGTRLTVT.